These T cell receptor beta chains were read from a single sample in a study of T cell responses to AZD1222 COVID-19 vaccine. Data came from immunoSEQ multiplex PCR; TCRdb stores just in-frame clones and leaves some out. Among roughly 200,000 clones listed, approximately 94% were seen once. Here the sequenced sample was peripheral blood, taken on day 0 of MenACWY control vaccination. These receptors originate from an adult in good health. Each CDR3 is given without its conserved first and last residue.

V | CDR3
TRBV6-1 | ASSEALWTAGNTIY
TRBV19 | ASSIYGDGGPYRAF
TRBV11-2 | ASSPAHGTEAF
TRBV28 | ASQRDRGEKLF
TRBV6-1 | ASSIRGSETQY
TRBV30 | ACVRQGGLAGGHAEQF
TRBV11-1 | ASSPWGAEAF
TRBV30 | AWSRGGDQPQH
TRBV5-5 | ASSLAGTGPGEQY
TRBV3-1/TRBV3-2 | ASSRKRGRNEQF
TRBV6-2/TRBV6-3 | ASSRISSGTDTQY
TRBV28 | ASNARMNTEAF
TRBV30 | AWRINSPLH
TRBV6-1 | ASSEAGGIQPQH
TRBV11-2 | ASSLVAGSGNTIY
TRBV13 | ASSLKAYGYT
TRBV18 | ASSPYREVVDEQF
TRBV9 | ASSVGGLFTYEQY
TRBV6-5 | ASSYGARGATDTQY
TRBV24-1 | ATSDSGPDTQY
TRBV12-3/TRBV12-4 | ASSSSRYGYT
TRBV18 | ASSPLVTETQY
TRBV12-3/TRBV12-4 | ASGWGTGELF
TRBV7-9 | ASSLSLDTQY
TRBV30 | AWSISYHEQY
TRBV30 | AWSVPMNTEAF
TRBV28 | AIKGARGYEQY
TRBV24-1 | ATSGRLAGGVTDTQY
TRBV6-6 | ASTRTSPNWEQY
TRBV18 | ASSPGLGDIQY
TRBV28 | ASSLKMGEQF
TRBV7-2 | ASTGQVTDTQY
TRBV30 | ACLGRNYGYT
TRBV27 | ASSSVVSNQPQH
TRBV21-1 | ASSDRDRGRRGYGYT
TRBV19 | ASSSSGGNQPQH
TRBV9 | ASSVAEGWTQY
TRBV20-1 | SASSGYSNQPQH
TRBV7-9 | ASSKDRVGNTIY
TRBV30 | AWKGGGNTEAF
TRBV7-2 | ASSLAMNTGELF
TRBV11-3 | ASSLDPWVGAGELF
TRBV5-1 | ASSLDGFSGNTIY
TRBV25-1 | ATEKPGTGSYGYT
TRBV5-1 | ASSLAGYREETQY
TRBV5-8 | ASSLVGTGDFKAF
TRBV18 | ASSPRQRLYGYT
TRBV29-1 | SVVPARNTEAF
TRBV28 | ASSRTGGATSEQY
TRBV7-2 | ASSRTGTYNSPLH